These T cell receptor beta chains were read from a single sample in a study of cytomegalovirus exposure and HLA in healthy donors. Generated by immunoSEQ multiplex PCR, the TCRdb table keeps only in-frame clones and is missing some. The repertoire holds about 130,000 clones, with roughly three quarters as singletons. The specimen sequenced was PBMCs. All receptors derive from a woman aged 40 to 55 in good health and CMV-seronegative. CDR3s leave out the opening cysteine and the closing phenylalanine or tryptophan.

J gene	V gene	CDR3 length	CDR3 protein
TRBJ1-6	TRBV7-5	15	VRSLPSGGLGGSPLH
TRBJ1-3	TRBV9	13	ASSVGTGGGNTIY
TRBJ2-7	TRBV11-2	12	ASRAGTSGYEQY
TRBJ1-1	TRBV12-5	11	ASGKTGDTEAF
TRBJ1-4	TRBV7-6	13	ASSLVSTENEKLF
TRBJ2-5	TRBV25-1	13	ASSESQGGKETQY
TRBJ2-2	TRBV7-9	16	ASSTINTGGPNTGELF
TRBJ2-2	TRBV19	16	ASSTRTSGGTGTGELF
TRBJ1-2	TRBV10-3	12	AISDDRGNYGYT
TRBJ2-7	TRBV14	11	ASSQWTGYEQY
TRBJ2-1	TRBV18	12	ASSPFTTNNEQF
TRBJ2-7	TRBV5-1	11	ASSYRERDEQY
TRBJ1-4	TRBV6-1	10	ASSEPREKLF
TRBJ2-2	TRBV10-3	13	AIRGDSMNTGELF
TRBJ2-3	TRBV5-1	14	ASSPRSAGGPDTQY
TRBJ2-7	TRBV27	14	ASSLTIAGGPHEQY
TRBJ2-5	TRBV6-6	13	ASRTSGSARETQY
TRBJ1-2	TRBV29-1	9	SVELNYGYT
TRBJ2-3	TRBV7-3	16	ASSLLGAPAGGRDTQY
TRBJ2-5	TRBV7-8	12	ASSLGTGRETQY
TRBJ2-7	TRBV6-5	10	ASSFTGGEQY
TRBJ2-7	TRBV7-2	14	ASSSLTVRVSYEQY
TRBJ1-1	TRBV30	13	AWELSGTGSTEAF
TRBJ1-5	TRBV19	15	ASRKNQGSYSNQPQH
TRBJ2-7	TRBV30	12	AWSWTGGGSEQY
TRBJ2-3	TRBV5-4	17	ASSLGGLAGAASTDTQY
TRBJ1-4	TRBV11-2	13	ASSRGGGGREKLF
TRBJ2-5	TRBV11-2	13	ASSDRRGAQETQY
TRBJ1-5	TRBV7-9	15	ASSSGGLGADNQPQH
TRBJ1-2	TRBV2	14	ASSVLLSGGIYGYT
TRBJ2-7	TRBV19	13	ASSRQGVEAYEQY
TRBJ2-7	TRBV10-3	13	ATHPGTSGTGEQY
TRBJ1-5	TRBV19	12	ASSPTGDNQPQH
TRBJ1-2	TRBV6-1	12	ASSDWQGQSGYT
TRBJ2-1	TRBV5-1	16	ASSRVGLAGGFLDEQF
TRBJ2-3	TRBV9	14	ASSDTQGTNSDTQY
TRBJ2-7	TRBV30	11	AWSRQGASEQY
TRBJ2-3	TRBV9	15	ASSVGLAGVRTDTQY
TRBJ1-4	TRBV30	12	AWGTGGNGEKLF
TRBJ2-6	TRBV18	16	ASSPADRPPSGANGLT
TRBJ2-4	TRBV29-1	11	SVHDRGKNSQY
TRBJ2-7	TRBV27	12	ASSPRRGGGEQY
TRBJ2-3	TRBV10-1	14	ASSESEVGGTDTQY
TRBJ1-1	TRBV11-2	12	ASSLGTANTEAF
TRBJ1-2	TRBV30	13	AWRVQGGANYGYT
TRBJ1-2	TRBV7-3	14	ASSPRGTQGTRGYT
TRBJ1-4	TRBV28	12	ASSLDSTNEKLF
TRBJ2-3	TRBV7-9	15	ASSTKGSGTRTDTQY
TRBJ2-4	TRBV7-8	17	ASSELAGASSLAKNIQY
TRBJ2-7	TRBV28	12	ASSEGLADYEQY
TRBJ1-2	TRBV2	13	ASSEAGGPTYGYT
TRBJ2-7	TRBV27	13	ASSLSPGSHYEQY
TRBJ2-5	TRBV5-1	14	ASSHRPRGNQETQY
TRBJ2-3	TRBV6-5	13	ASTPAGGTTDTQY
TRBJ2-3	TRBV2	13	ASSELAGEGDTQY
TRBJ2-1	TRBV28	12	ASSPSAPGGFPF
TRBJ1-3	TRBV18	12	ASSPDRAGNTIY
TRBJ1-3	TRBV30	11	AWSVGGGNTIY
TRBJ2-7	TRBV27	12	ASRSPGLLYEQY
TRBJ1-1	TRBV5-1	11	ASREGTNTEAF